This T cell receptor beta chain was profiled in a study of T cell responses to AZD1222 COVID-19 vaccine. Notes on the study in general: Repertoire sampling was restricted to post-peak T cell response timepoints. Donors were largely white British and mainly female; clonal diversity was possibly underestimated. Vaccination with two AZD1222 doses was followed by a rise in Spike-specific TCR breadth and depth.

As regards this clone: Its antigen is as yet unknown.

The method was immunoSEQ multiplex PCR; TCRdb's version includes in-frame clones alone and lacks a portion of them. The data hold 120,000 or so clones, with around 90% observed a single time. CDR3 length equals 16 residues. The germline CDR1 and CDR2 sequences are SGHKS and YYEKEE (reference sequence). Trimming at V came to 0 bases and at J to 6 bases, leaving 3 bases not matched to a gene. The V call is TRBV5-5, the J call TRBJ2-2; 12 nucleotides align to TRBD2. This sample comprised peripheral blood, obtained on day 0 of MenACWY control vaccination. This receptor was identified in an adult in good health. CDR3 in amino acids: CASSLGLAGAAGELFF. The CDR3 DNA sequence: TGTGCCAGCAGCTTGGGACTAGCGGGAGCGGCCGGGGAGCTGTTTTTT.